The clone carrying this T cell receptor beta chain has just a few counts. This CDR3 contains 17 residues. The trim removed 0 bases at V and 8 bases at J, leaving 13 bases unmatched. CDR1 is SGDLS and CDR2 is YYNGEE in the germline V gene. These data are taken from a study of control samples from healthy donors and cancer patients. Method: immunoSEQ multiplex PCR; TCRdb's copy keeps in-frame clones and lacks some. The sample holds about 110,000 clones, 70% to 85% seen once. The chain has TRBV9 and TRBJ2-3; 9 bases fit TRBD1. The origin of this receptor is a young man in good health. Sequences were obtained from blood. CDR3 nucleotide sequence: TGTGCCAGCAGCGTAGGCAGAGTGGACAGGGGAGAAGGTACGCAGTATTTT. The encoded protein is CASSVGRVDRGEGTQYF.